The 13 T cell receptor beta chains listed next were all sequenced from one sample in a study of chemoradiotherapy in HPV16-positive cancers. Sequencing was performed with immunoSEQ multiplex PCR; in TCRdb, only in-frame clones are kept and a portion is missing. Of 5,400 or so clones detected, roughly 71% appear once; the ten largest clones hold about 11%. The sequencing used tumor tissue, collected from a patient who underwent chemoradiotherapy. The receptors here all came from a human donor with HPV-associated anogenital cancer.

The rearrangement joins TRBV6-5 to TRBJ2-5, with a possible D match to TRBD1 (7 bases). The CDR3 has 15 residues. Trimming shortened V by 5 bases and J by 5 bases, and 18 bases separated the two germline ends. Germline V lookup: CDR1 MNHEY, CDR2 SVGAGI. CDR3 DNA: TGTGCCAGCAGTACTGCGACAGGGAGGTTGGAGACCCAGTACTTC. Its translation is CASSTATGRLETQYF.

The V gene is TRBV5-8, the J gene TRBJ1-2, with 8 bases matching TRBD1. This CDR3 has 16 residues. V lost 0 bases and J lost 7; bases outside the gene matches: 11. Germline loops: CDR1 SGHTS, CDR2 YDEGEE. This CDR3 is CASSLEGRRGRFGYTF. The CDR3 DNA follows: TGTGCCAGCAGCTTGGAAGGTCGCAGGGGGCGTTTTGGCTACACCTTC. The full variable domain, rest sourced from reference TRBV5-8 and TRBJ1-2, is EAGVTQSPTHLIKTRGQQATLRCSPISGHTSVYWYQQALGLGLQFLLWYDEGEERNRGNFPPRFSGRQFPNYSSELNVNALELEDSALYLCASSLEGRRGRFGYTFGSGTRLTVV.

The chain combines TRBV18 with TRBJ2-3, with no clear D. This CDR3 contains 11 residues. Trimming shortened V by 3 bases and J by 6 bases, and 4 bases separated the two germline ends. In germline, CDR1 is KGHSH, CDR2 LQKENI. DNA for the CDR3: TGTGCCAGCTCACCGGAGGATACGCAGTATTTT. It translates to CASSPEDTQYF.

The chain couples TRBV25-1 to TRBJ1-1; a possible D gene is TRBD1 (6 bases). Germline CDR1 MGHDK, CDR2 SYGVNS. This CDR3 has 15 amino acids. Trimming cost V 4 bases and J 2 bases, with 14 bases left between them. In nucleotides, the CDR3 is TGTGCCAGCAGTGCCGACAGGTGGGGAAACACTGAAGCTTTCTTT. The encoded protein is CASSADRWGNTEAFF.

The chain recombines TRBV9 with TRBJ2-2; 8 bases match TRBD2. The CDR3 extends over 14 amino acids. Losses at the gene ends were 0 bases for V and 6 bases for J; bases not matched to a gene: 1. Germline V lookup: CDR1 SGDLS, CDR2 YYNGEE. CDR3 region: CASSVAGGPGELFF. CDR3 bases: TGTGCCAGCAGCGTAGCGGGAGGGCCCGGGGAGCTGTTTTTT.

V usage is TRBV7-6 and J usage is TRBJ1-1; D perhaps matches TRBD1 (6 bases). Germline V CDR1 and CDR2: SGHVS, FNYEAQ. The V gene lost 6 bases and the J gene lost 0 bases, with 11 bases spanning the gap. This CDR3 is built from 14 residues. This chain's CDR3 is CASSPTGMNTEAFF. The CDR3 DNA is TGTGCCAGCAGTCCGACAGGAATGAACACTGAAGCTTTCTTT.

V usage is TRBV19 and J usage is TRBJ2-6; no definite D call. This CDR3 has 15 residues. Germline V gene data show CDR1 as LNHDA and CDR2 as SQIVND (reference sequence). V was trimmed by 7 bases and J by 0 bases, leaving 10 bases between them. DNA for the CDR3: TGTGCCAGTAAGCAGTTCGCCTCTGGGGCCAACGTCCTGACTTTC. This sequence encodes CASKQFASGANVLTF.

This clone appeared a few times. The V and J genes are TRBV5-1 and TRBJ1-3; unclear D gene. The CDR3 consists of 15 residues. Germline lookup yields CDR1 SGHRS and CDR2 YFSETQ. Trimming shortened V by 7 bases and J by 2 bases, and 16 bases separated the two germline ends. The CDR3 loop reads CASQLDGDTGNTIYF. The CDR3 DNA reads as TGCGCCAGCCAACTGGACGGCGACACTGGAAACACCATATATTTT.

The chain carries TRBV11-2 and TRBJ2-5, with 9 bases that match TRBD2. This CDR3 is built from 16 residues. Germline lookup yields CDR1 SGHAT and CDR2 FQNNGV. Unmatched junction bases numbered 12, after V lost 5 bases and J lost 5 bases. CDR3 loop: CASSLLGTSSSETQYF. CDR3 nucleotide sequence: TGTGCCAGCAGCCTTTTGGGGACTAGCAGTTCCGAGACCCAGTACTTC.

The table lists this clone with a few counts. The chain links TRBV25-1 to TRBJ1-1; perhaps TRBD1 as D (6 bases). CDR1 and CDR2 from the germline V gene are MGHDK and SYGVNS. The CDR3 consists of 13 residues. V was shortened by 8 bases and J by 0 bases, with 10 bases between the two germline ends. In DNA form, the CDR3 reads TGTGCCAGCGCGGACAGACTGAACACTGAAGCTTTCTTT. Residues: CASADRLNTEAFF.

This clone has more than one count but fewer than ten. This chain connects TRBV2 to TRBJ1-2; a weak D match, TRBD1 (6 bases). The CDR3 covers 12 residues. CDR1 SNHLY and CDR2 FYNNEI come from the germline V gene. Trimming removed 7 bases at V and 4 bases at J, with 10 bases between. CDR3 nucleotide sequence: TGTGCCAGCAACAGGGACGGCTATGGCTACACCTTC. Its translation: CASNRDGYGYTF.

CDR3 sequence (DNA): TGTGCCAGCAGCGTAGGGCTAGCGGAGCAAGAGACCCAGTACTTC. The encoded protein is CASSVGLAEQETQYF. The chain is built from TRBV9 and TRBJ2-5, with 7 positions matching TRBD2. Per germline, CDR1 SGDLS and CDR2 YYNGEE. CDR3 size: 15 residues. J lost 2 bases, V lost 0 bases, and 4 bases had no gene match.

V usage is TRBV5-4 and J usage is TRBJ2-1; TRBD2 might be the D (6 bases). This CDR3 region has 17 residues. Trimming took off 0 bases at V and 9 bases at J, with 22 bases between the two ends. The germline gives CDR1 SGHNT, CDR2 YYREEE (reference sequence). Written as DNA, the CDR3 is TGTGCCAGCAGCTTGGGGGGGACTGGGGTGACATTGGGTGAGCAGTTCTTC. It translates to CASSLGGTGVTLGEQFF. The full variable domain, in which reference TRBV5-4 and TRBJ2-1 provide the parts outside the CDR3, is ETGVTQSPTHLIKTRGQQVTLRCSSQSGHNTVSWYQQALGQGPQFIFQYYREEENGRGNFPPRFSGLQFPNYSSELNVNALELDDSALYLCASSLGGTGVTLGEQFFGPGTRLTVL.